This T cell receptor (beta chain) was found in a study of immune heterogeneity within non-small cell lung tumors. In a multiplex PCR, 32 V and 13 J primers amplified TCR beta CDR3. Each CDR3 protein is one row after TCRdb ran MiXCR on the multiplex PCR reads. The sample carries about 10,000 distinct CDR3 sequences, around 27% recorded once. Template came from bulk tumor genomic DNA, at about 650 ng per sample. Surgical sampling yielded several biopsies per primary tumor (spaced far apart). Patients with untreated, newly diagnosed non-small cell lung cancer underwent curative surgery. This clonotype came up many times. Its antigen is unknown. The study, taken as a whole, reports: Each patient's tumor sites shared recurring identical dominant CDR3 beta clonotypes, and individual sites also carried their own high-frequency clones.

Material for sequencing was lung tumor tissue. This sequence originates from a woman in her forties or fifties with non-small cell lung cancer.

The CDR3 spells CATSDGHTDTQYF. For the CDR3, the DNA is TGTGCCACCAGTGATGGGCACACAGATACGCAGTATTTT. The rearrangement uses TRBV24-1 and TRBJ2-3; D is undetermined. The CDR3 is made up of 13 amino acids. Deletions cut 3 bases from V and 2 bases from J, with 5 bases between. Germline V CDR1 and CDR2: KGHDR, SFDVKD.